These 6 T cell receptor beta chains were all obtained from the same sample, sequenced in a study of cytomegalovirus exposure and HLA in healthy donors. It was with 60 Vbeta and 13 Jbeta primers that the PCR ran. Here immunoSEQ multiplex PCR was the method, and the copy in TCRdb shows in-frame clones only, minus some. The sample contains about 98,000 clones, about four fifths of which appear only once. Sequencing input: PBMCs. The receptors derive from a man between 18 and 35 years old in good health and CMV-seropositive.

The chain recombines TRBV2 with TRBJ1-1, with 7 bases aligning to TRBD1. CDR1 and CDR2 from the germline V gene are SNHLY and FYNNEI. This CDR3 is built from 14 residues. With V trimmed by 8 bases and J by 1 base, 7 bases remained unmatched. The DNA of the CDR3 is TGTGCCAGCCTGGAACAGGGGACGAACACTGAAGCTTTCTTT. Translation gives CASLEQGTNTEAFF.

V gene TRBV28 combines with J gene TRBJ1-1; perhaps TRBD1 as D (6 bases). Germline lookup yields CDR1 MDHEN and CDR2 SYDVKM. Trimming cost V 5 bases and J 3 bases, with 19 bases left between them. CDR3 size: 16 residues. CDR3 loop: CASSPQSGPGDTEAFF. The CDR3, as DNA: TGTGCCAGCAGTCCCCAGTCGGGTCCAGGGGACACTGAAGCTTTCTTT.

This CDR3 reads CASETLAGRHEQFF. The CDR3 DNA is TGTGCCAGCGAAACACTAGCGGGGCGTCATGAGCAGTTCTTC. The chain links TRBV5-8 to TRBJ2-1; the match to TRBD2 covers 10 bases. This CDR3 region has 14 residues. The ends lost 7 bases at V and 8 bases at J; junction bases unmatched: 9. Germline V gives CDR1 SGHTS, CDR2 YDEGEE.

The genes are TRBV7-2 and TRBJ2-5; 8 bases fit TRBD2. This CDR3 has 18 amino acids. From germline, CDR1 is SGHTA and CDR2 FQGNSA. Trimming cost V 3 bases and J 0 bases; bases outside gene matches: 12. CDR3 DNA: TGTGCCAGCAGCTTTGGTTTGTTAGCGGGGAAGTACCAAGAGACCCAGTACTTC. Its translation: CASSFGLLAGKYQETQYF. The variable domain in full, completed from reference TRBV7-2 and TRBJ2-5, reads GAGVSQSPSNKVTEKGKDVELRCDPISGHTALYWYRQSLGQGLEFLIYFQGNSAPDKSGLPSDRFSAERTGGSVSTLTIQRTQQEDSAVYLCASSFGLLAGKYQETQYFGPGTRLLVL.

The V call is TRBV11-2, the J call TRBJ1-2; no definite D call. This CDR3 has 15 residues. V lost 0 bases, J lost 6 bases, and 14 bases lay in between. CDR1 and CDR2 (germline): SGHAT, FQNNGV. The chain's CDR3 is CASSLEAGSSDGYTF. As DNA, the CDR3 is TGTGCCAGCAGCTTAGAGGCGGGCTCGTCCGATGGCTACACCTTC.

The CDR3 DNA sequence: TGCGCCAGCAGCCAGTTAGATCCCCCGACCCAGTACTTC. Amino acid sequence: CASSQLDPPTQYF. The chain links TRBV4-1 to TRBJ2-5, with D hard to call. Germline CDR1 reads MGHRA; CDR2 reads YSYEKL. This CDR3 is 13 amino acids long. The V and J ends lost 3 bases and 7 bases respectively, with 12 bases between them.